Reported below is one T cell receptor beta chain. The method was immunoSEQ multiplex PCR; TCRdb's version includes in-frame clones alone and lacks a portion of them. Seen here are around 220,000 clones, around 90% observed once, and the top ten hold roughly 16%. Donors were grouped by their self-reported clinical history. This CDR3 region has 14 residues. Germline V CDR1 and CDR2: LNHDA, SQIVND (reference sequence). V was trimmed by 5 bases and J by 8 bases, leaving 18 bases between them. This specimen comes from a study of blood T cell repertoires in COVID-19. V usage is TRBV19 and J usage is TRBJ1-2; tentative D call: TRBD1 (5 bases). Material: PBMCs or T cells enriched from blood (not recorded which). The sequence was collected from a man aged 25-40 years who had been exposed to COVID-19. The CDR3 DNA reads TGTGCCAGTAGTCAAGTCGGCAGGGAGGACGGCTACACCTTC. It specifies CASSQVGREDGYTF.